The rows below give T cell receptor beta chains drawn from one sample of a study of shared clonotypes between healthy human individuals. Sequencing was performed with immunoSEQ multiplex PCR; in TCRdb, only in-frame clones are kept and a portion is missing. The sample shows some 2.1 million clones, about 93% of them seen only once. The sequenced sample was naive CD8+ T cells from PBMCs. The receptors were sampled from a man aged 18 to 35 in good health. Some clones in this sample may be carry-over from other donors' samples. Both conserved end residues are part of each CDR3. The D gene is left open where the match is weak. The size entry is marked missing in some rows and otherwise reads once, few, many or a size class.

TRBV10-3,19,TRBJ2-3,.,TRBD2,CAISDPTGTSGEGADTQYF,TGTGCCATCAGTGATCCTACCGGGACTAGCGGGGAAGGCGCAGATACGCAGTATTTT
TRBV6-1,13,TRBJ2-7,.,.,CASSGDRFYEQYF,TGTGCCAGCAGTGGGGACCGGTTCTACGAGCAGTACTTC
TRBV10-1,16,TRBJ2-7,.,.,CASSDQSSAASYEQYF,TGCGCCAGCAGTGATCAGTCTAGCGCCGCATCTTACGAGCAGTACTTC
TRBV9,16,TRBJ2-1,.,TRBD1,CASSGGQGAMDDEQFF,TGTGCCAGCAGCGGGGGACAGGGGGCGATGGACGATGAGCAGTTCTTC
TRBV30,15,TRBJ1-1,.,TRBD1,CAWSVPFGQGTEAFF,TGTGCCTGGAGTGTCCCCTTCGGACAGGGCACTGAAGCTTTCTTT
TRBV5-1,15,TRBJ2-7,.,.,CASSLRAGGGIEQYF,TGCGCCAGCAGCTTGCGGGCAGGCGGGGGCATCGAGCAGTACTTC
TRBV5-8,16,TRBJ1-2,.,TRBD1,CASSLGFGQDRYGYTF,TGTGCCAGCAGCTTGGGGTTCGGACAGGACCGTTATGGCTACACCTTC
TRBV5-1,15,TRBJ1-3,.,.,CASSPDGISGNTIYF,TGCGCCAGCAGCCCGGACGGGATCTCTGGAAACACCATATATTTT
TRBV14,14,TRBJ2-1,.,.,CASSQVGGYNEQFF,TGTGCCAGCAGCCAAGTTGGGGGATACAATGAGCAGTTCTTC
TRBV5-6,15,TRBJ2-7,.,TRBD1,CASSLSGQGSYEQYF,TGTGCCAGCAGCTTGTCGGGACAGGGGTCCTACGAGCAGTACTTC
TRBV28,14,TRBJ2-2,.,.,CASRTPTGTGELFF,TGTGCCAGCAGAACCCCCACGGGAACCGGGGAGCTGTTTTTT
TRBV19,14,TRBJ2-7,.,.,CASSTRQESYEQYF,TGTGCCAGTAGTACTCGACAGGAGTCCTACGAGCAGTACTTC
TRBV6-4,12,TRBJ2-1,.,.,CASSDLGNEQFF,TGTGCCAGCAGTGATTTGGGGAATGAGCAGTTCTTC
TRBV5-1,15,TRBJ2-1,once,.,CASSLKQGSYNEQFF,TGCGCCAGCAGCTTGAAACAGGGATCCTACAATGAGCAGTTCTTC
TRBV6-5,14,TRBJ2-5,.,.,CASSYSRQQETQYF,TGTGCCAGCAGTTACTCGAGACAACAAGAGACCCAGTACTTC
TRBV7-3,15,TRBJ2-3,.,.,CASSQRGIYTDTQYF,TGTGCCAGCAGTCAGAGGGGAATTTACACAGATACGCAGTATTTT
TRBV19,15,TRBJ1-5,few,.,CASSTGTSINQPQHF,TGTGCCAGTAGTACAGGGACAAGTATTAATCAGCCCCAGCATTTT
TRBV18,15,TRBJ1-1,.,.,CASSPQGWRNTEAFF,TGTGCCAGCTCACCGCAGGGTTGGAGGAACACTGAAGCTTTCTTT
TRBV6-1,13,TRBJ2-2,.,.,CASSEPLTGELFF,TGTGCCAGCAGTGAACCGCTTACCGGGGAGCTGTTTTTT
TRBV14,17,TRBJ1-4,.,.,CASSQVYKRATNEKLFF,TGTGCCAGCAGCCAAGTTTACAAGAGGGCAACTAATGAAAAACTGTTTTTT